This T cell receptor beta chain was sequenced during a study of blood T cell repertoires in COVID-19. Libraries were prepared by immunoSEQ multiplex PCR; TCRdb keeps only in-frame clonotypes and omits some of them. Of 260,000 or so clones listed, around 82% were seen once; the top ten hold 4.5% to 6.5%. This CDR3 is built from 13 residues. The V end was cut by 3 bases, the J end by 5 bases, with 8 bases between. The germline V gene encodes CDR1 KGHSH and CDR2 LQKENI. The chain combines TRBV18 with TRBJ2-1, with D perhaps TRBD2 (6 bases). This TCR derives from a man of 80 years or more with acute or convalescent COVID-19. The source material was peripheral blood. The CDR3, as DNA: TGTGCCAGCTCACCGGGACTGAACAATGAGCAGTTCTTC. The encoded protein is CASSPGLNNEQFF. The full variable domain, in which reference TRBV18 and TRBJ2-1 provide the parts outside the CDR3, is NAGVMQNPRHLVRRRGQEARLRCSPMKGHSHVYWYRQLPEEGLKFMVYLQKENIIDESGMPKERFSAEFPKEGPSILRIQQVVRGDSAAYFCASSPGLNNEQFFGPGTRLTVL.